This entry is about one TCR beta chain. No antigen is known for it. Germline V gene data show CDR1 as SGHNT and CDR2 as YYREEE (reference sequence). With 4 bases removed from V and 5 bases from J, the gap between germline ends came to 18 bases. The CDR3 has 15 residues. TCRB transcripts that were expressed got sequenced, as all of the isolated RNA had been reverse transcribed. Here immunoSEQ multiplex PCR was the method, and the copy in TCRdb shows in-frame clones only, minus some. This sample carries roughly 400,000 clones, 8% to 10% of them seen once, and the ten largest clones take around 0.66%. Via CD45RO/CCR7/CD25/CD127/CD95/CD27, cells of the CD4+ naive, central memory, regulatory and stem cell-like memory subsets were sorted. The data originate from a study of beta chain features in type 1 diabetes. General observations from the study: High TCR expression in some cells could lead to their over-representation in cDNA sequencing. Among all four CD4+ subsets, Type 1 diabetes patients had TCRB CDR3s that were moderately but significantly shorter.

The chain is built from TRBV5-4 and TRBJ1-2, with D possibly being TRBD1 (5 bases). This receptor was identified in a man aged 25 to 40 with type 1 diabetes. Sequencing was performed on central memory CD4+ T cells from blood. CDR3 sequence (DNA): TGTGCCAGCAGCCCCGGGACCTTTGAGGGGTATGGCTACACCTTC. Protein sequence: CASSPGTFEGYGYTF.